The 4 T cell receptor beta chains given below trace back to one sample, sequenced in a study of blood T cells in healthy people across ages. Next came a second PCR, run for about 7 to 12 cycles, which used a sample-barcoded 5' primer along with a J-beta primer mix. Each CDR3 protein gets one entry after TCRdb re-called the 5' RACE reads with MiXCR. The table has approximately 780,000 distinct CDR3 sequences, roughly 24% seen once. This sample was also put to use in a study of T cells of mothers and their children.

The sequenced sample was blood. The receptors here all came from a boy under 18 in good health.

This clonotype was seen a handful of times. V is TRBV10-2 and J is TRBJ2-5; a weak D match, TRBD1 (5 bases). The CDR3 length is 14 residues. The germline gives CDR1 WSHSY, CDR2 SAAADI. Trimming removed 9 bases at V and 0 bases at J, with 14 bases between. CDR3 amino acids: CARAGAFDQETQYF. CDR3 coding DNA: TGCGCCAGAGCTGGGGCTTTTGACCAAGAGACCCAGTACTTC.

The rearrangement links TRBV11-2 to TRBJ2-1; possible D gene TRBD1, 7 bases. The CDR3 is 16 residues long. Trimming pared 4 bases from V and 2 bases from J, leaving 15 bases between. From germline, CDR1 is SGHAT and CDR2 FQNNGV. CDR3 DNA sequence: TGTGCCAGCAGCTCCAGACTAGACAGGGCCTACAATGAGCAGTTCTTC. It codes for CASSSRLDRAYNEQFF.

This clonotype was seen a handful of times. The V and J genes are TRBV6-5 and TRBJ1-1, with D possibly matching TRBD1 (5 bases). Germline V CDR1 and CDR2: MNHEY, SVGAGI. The ends were cut back, 4 bases at V and 2 bases at J, with 11 bases in the middle. This CDR3 comprises 14 residues. CDR3 bases: TGTGCCAGCAGTTCTTTCAGGGAAAACACTGAAGCTTTCTTT. It translates to CASSSFRENTEAFF.

The sample holds a few counts of this clonotype. Here the CDR3 DNA reads TGCGCCAGCAGTGAGTCCGACTCCCGCTACGAGCAGTACTTC. Protein: CASSESDSRYEQYF. V is TRBV10-1 and J is TRBJ2-7, with D uncertain. CDR3 size: 14 residues. Germline loops: CDR1 WNHNN, CDR2 SYGVQD (reference sequence). V lost 0 bases and J 3 bases, leaving 9 bases between the germline ends.